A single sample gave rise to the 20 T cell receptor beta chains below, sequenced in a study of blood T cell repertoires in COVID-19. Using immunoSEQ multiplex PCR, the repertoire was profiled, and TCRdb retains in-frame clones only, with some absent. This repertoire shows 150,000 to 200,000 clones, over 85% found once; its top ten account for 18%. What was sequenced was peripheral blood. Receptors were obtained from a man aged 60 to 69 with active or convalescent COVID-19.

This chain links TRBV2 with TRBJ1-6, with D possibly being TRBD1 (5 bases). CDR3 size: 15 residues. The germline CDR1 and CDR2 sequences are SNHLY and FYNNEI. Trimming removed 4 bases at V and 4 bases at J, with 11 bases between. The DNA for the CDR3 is TGTGCCAGCAGTGTGGGACTCTTATATAATTCACCCCTCCACTTT. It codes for CASSVGLLYNSPLHF.

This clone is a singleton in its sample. The CDR3 is CARSGDRGRALDIGNTIYF. Here the CDR3 DNA reads TGTGCCAGAAGCGGGGACAGGGGTAGAGCTCTGGATATTGGAAACACCATATATTTT. The chain employs TRBV5-3 and TRBJ1-3, with TRBD1 matching 10 bases. TRBV5-3 is known as an ORF, though its function is uncertain. This CDR3 region has 19 residues. Unmatched junction bases numbered 16, after V lost 4 bases and J lost 3 bases.

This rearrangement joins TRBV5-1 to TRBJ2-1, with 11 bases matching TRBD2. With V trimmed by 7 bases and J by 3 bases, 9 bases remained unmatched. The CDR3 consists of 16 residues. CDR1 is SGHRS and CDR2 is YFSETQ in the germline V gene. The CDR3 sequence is CASSRTGTSGYNEQFF. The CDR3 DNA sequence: TGCGCCAGCTCGAGGACCGGGACTAGCGGCTACAATGAGCAGTTCTTC.

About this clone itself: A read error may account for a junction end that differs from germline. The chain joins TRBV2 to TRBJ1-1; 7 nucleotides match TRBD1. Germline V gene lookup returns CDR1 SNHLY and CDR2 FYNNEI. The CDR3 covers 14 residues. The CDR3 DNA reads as TGTGCCAGCAGCGGGACAGAGCCCCAGGGCCGTAGTTGTTTT. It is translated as CASSGTEPQGRSCF.

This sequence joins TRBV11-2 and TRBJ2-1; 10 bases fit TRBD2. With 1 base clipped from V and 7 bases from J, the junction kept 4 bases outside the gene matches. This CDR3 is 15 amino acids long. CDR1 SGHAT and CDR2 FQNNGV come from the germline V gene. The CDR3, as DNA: TGTGCCAGCAGCTTAGCAGCGGGGGGGTTTAATGAGCAGTTCTTC. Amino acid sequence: CASSLAAGGFNEQFF.

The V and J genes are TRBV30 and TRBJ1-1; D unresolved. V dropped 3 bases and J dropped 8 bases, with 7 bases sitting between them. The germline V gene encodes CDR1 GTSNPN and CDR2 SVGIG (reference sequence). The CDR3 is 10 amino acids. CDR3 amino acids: CAWRRAEAFF. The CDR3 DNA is TGTGCCTGGAGGAGGGCGGAAGCTTTCTTT.

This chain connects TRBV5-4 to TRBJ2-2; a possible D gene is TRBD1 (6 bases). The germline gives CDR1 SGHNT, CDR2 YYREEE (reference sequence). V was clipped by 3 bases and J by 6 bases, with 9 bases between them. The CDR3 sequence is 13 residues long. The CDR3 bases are TGTGCCAGCAGCTCCACAGGGCCCGGGGAGCTGTTTTTT. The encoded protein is CASSSTGPGELFF.

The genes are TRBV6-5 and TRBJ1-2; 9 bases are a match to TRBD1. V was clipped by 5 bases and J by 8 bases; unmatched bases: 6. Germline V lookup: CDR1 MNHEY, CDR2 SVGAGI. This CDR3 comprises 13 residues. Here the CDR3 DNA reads TGTGCCAGCAGTCACGGACAGGGGAAGGGCTACACCTTC. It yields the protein CASSHGQGKGYTF.

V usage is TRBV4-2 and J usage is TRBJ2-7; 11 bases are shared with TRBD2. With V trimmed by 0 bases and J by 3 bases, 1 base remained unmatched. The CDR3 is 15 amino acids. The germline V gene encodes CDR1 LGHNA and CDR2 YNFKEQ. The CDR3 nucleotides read TGTGCCAGCAGCCAAGATGGGACTAGCGGCTACGAGCAGTACTTC. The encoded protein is CASSQDGTSGYEQYF.

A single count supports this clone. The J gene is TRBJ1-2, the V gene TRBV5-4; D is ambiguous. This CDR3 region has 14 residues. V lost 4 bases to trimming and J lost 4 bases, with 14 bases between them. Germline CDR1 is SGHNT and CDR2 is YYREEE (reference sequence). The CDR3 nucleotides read TGTGCCAGCAGCGTGACCCAGGAGGGCTATGGCTACACCTTC. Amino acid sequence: CASSVTQEGYGYTF.

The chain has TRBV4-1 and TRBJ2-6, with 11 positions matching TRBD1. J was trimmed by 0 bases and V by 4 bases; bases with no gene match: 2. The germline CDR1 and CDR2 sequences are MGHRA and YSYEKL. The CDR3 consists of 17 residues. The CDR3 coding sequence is TGCGCCAGCAGCCGGGACAGGGGGGACTCTGGGGCCAACGTCCTGACTTTC. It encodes CASSRDRGDSGANVLTF.

CDR3 amino acids: CASSQEGLAGGYEQYF. CDR3 DNA: TGTGCCAGCAGCCAAGAAGGGCTAGCGGGGGGGTACGAGCAGTACTTC. The rearrangement links TRBV4-2 to TRBJ2-7; 12 nucleotides match TRBD2. This CDR3 contains 16 residues. Looked up from germline, CDR1 is LGHNA and CDR2 is YNFKEQ. Losses at the gene ends were 0 bases for V and 4 bases for J; bases not matched to a gene: 4.

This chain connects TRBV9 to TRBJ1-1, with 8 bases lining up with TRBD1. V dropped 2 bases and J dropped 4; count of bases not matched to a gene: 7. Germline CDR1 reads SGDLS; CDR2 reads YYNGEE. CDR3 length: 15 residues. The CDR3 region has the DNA TGTGCCAGCAGCGTTATGACAGGGGTGGGCACTGAAGCTTTCTTT. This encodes CASSVMTGVGTEAFF. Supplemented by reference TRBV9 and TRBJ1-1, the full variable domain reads DSGVTQTPKHLITATGQRVTLRCSPRSGDLSVYWYQQSLDQGLQFLIQYYNGEERAKGNILERFSAQQFPDLHSELNLSSLELGDSALYFCASSVMTGVGTEAFFGQGTRLTVV.

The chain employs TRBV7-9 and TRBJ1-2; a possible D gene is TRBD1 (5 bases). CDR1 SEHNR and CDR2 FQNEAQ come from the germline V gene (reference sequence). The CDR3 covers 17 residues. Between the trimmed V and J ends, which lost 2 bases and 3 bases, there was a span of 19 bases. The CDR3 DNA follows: TGTGCCAGCAGCTTAAAGGGGCAGCGGGACCTGGACTATGGCTACACCTTC. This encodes CASSLKGQRDLDYGYTF.

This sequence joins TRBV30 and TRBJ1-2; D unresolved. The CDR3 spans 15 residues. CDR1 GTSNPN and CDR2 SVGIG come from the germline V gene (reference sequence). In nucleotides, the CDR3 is TGTGCTTGTAACTCTCCTACCAGCGCTGTCTATGGCTACACCTTC. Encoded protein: CACNSPTSAVYGYTF.

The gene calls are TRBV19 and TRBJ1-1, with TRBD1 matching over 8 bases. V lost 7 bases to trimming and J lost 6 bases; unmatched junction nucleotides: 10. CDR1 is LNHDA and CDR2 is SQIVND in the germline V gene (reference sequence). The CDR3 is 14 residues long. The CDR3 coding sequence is TGTGCCAGTAAGCAGACAGGGGCCATTCCTGAAGCTTTCTTT. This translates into CASKQTGAIPEAFF.

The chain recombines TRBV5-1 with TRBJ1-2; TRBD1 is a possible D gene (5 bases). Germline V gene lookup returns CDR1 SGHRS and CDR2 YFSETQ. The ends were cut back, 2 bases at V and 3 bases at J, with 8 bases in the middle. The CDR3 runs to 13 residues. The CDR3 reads CASSFGGDYGYTF. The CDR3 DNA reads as TGCGCCAGCAGCTTCGGGGGTGACTATGGCTACACCTTC.

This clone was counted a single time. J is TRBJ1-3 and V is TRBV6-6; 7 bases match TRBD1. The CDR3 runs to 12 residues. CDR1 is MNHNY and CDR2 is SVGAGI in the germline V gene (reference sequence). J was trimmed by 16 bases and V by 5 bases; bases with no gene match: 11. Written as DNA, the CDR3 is TGTGCCAGCAGTCAGGAGACAGGGATTTCCTATTTT. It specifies CASSQETGISYF.

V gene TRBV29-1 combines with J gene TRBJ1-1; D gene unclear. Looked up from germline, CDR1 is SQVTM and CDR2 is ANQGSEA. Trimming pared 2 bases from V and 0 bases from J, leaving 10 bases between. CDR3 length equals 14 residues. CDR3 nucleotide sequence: TGCAGCGTTGAACTCTCATCTATGAACACTGAAGCTTTCTTT. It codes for CSVELSSMNTEAFF.

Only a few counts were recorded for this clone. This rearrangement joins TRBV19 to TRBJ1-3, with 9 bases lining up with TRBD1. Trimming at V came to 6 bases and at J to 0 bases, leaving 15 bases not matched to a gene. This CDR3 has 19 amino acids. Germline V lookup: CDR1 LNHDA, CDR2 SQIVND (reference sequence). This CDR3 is CASRITTGQGFLSGNTIYF. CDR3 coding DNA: TGTGCCAGTAGGATTACTACGGGACAGGGATTTCTCTCTGGAAACACCATATATTTT.